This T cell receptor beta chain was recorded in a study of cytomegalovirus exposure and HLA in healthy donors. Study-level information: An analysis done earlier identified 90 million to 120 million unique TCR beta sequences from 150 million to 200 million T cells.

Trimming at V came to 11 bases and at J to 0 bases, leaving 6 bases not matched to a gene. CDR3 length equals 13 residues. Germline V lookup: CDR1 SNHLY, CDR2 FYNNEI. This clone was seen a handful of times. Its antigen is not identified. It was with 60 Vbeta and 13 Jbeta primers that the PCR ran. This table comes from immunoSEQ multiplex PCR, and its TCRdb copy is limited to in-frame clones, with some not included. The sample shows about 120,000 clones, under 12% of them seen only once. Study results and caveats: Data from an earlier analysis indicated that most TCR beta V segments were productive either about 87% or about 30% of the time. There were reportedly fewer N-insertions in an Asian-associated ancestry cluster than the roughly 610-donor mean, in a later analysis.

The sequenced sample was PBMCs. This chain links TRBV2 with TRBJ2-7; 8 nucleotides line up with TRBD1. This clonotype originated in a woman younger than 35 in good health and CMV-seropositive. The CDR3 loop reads CAVTGTGSYEQYF. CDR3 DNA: TGTGCCGTCACCGGGACAGGCTCCTACGAGCAGTACTTC.